This T cell receptor beta chain appears in the sequencing data of a study of neurological immune-mediated disorders. 5'RACE employing 10-nucleotide random UMIs yielded the cDNA. One entry per CDR3 protein, called by TCRdb with MiXCR from the 5' RACE reads. The table lists roughly 70,000 distinct CDR3 sequences, less than 4% of them singletons, with 1% to 1.5% in the top ten. CDR1 SGHVS and CDR2 FNYEAQ come from the germline V gene. Trimming removed 3 bases from V and 3 bases from J; junction bases left unmatched: 5. The CDR3 loop spans 16 amino acids. This clonotype appeared many times. What it binds is not known. Notes on the study in general: HTLV-1-associated myelopathy displayed the greatest TCR clonal expansion, and multiple sclerosis exhibited the smallest, lower than that of healthy controls. Expanded clones shared no CDR3 amino acid sequences across subjects, suggesting private repertoires in all groups. Phylogenetic grouping assigned the repertoires of 18 of 34 multiple sclerosis patients to a single cluster of related CDR3 sequences. This cluster may be a repertoire-level signature.

The receptor comes from a young man with multiple sclerosis. Input material: PBMCs. The V gene is TRBV7-6, the J gene TRBJ2-6, with 7 bases identical to TRBD1. CDR3 protein: CASSFDRANGANVLTF. The CDR3, as DNA: TGTGCCAGCAGCTTTGACAGGGCAAATGGGGCCAACGTCCTGACTTTC.